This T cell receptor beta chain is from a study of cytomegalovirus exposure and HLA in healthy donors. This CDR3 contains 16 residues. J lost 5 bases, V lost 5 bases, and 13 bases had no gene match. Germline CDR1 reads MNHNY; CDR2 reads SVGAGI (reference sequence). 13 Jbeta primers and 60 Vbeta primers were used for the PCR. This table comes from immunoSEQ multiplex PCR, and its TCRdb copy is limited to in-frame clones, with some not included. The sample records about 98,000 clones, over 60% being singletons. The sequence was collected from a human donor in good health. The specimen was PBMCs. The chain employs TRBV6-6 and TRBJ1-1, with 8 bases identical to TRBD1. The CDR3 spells CASSHPLGQVGTEAFF. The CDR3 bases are TGTGCCAGCAGTCACCCTCTGGGACAGGTAGGGACTGAAGCTTTCTTT.